This TCR beta chain comes out of a study of low-dose radiotherapy and immunotherapy resistance in tumors. Overall study context: It was 1 Gy per fraction every two weeks that Cohort 2 received, adding up to 13 Gy over 26 weeks. Aspirin was administered orally at 300 mg daily for four cycles, commencing on cycle 1 day 1.

Time point: after trial treatment. Specified treatment: LDRT plus nivolumab, ipilimumab, low-dose cyclophosphamide and aspirin (RACIN trial). As their treatment, donors received nivolumab, ipilimumab, aspirin, low-dose cyclophosphamide and low-dose radiotherapy. Covering alpha and beta chains, TRAV- and TRBV-specific primers were used for the first-strand cDNA. With a constant-region primer and a V-primer adapter, TCRs were subjected to 20 PCR cycles of amplification. MiXCR, run by TCRdb on the reads, gives a single entry per CDR3 protein. The repertoire holds about 30,000 distinct CDR3 sequences, about 49% seen once, with 4.5% to 7% in the top ten. CDR3 size: 19 residues. V dropped 3 bases and J dropped 6; count of bases not matched to a gene: 11. From germline, CDR1 is MNHEY and CDR2 SVGEGT.

The rearrangement joins TRBV6-2 or TRBV6-3 to TRBJ2-1; 16 bases align to TRBD2. Sequenced here: PBMCs, sampled after low-dose radiotherapy plus immunotherapy. The sequence was collected from a male donor with gallbladder cancer. The CDR3: CASSYRGTSGRGFGNEQFF. CDR3 coding DNA: TGTGCCAGCAGTTATAGGGGGACTAGCGGGAGGGGATTCGGCAATGAGCAGTTCTTC.